A selection of T cell receptor beta chains follows, all from one sample in a study of tumor-infiltrating lymphocytes in primary liver carcinoma. One entry per CDR3 protein results from TCRdb running MiXCR on the multiplex PCR reads. This table holds some 32,000 distinct CDR3 sequences, around 78% found once. Source material: liver tumor tissue from sampling region 5. The receptors originated from a middle-aged man with primary liver carcinoma and hepatitis B virus infection. CDR3s include the opening cysteine and the closing phenylalanine or tryptophan. A D gene is named only where the DNA matches it firmly. Clone size is given for some rows only: seen once, a few or many times, or a class if the clone is expanded.

NA,TRBV6-6,TRBJ1-6,NA,CASGSSGIDSPLHF,TGTGCCAGCGGTTCCTCAGGGATAGATTCACCCCTCCACTTT
NA,TRBV5-4,TRBJ1-3,TRBD1,CGSSWTGAGNIIYF,TGTGGCAGTAGCTGGACAGGGGCTGGAAACATCATATATTTT
NA,TRBV12-5,TRBJ2-2,TRBD2,CANGVERGSGTGELFF,TGTGCTAATGGTGTGGAGCGGGGATCAGGCACCGGGGAGCTCTTTTTT
NA,TRBV19,TRBJ1-1,TRBD1,CASSIPGQGMNTEAFF,TGTGCCAGTAGTATCCCGGGACAGGGGATGAACACTGAGGCTTTCTTT
NA,TRBV4-3,TRBJ2-3,NA,CAGSHETDTQYF,TGTGCCGGCAGCCATGAGACCGATACGCAGTATTTT
NA,TRBV6-6,TRBJ1-1,TRBD1,CSSSSQTGQGGDAFF,TGTTCCAGCAGTTCACAGACGGGCCAGGGGGGTGATGCTTTCTTT
medium-sized,TRBV29-1,TRBJ2-3,TRBD2,CSGLSGRGTDTQYF,TGCAGCGGCCTAAGCGGGAGGGGAACAGATACGCAGTATTTT
NA,TRBV30,TRBJ2-5,NA,CVCLERDSQKTLYF,TGTGTCTGCTTAGAGCGCGATTCTCAAAAGACCCTGTACTTC
NA,TRBV12-5,TRBJ2-3,NA,CASVPAGSTDTQYF,TGTGCTAGTGTCCCTGCGGGCAGTACAGATACGCAGTATTTT
NA,TRBV28,TRBJ2-7,TRBD2,CASNALAGNYEQYF,TGTGCCAGCAATGCCCTAGCGGGGAACTACGAGCAATACTTC
NA,TRBV9,TRBJ1-1,NA,CARSRGDGTEAFF,TGTGCCCGCAGCCGGGGGGACGGCACTGAAGCTTTCTTT
NA,TRBV6-1,TRBJ2-2,NA,CASSGRTETGELFF,TGTGCCAGTAGTGGGAGGACAGAGACCGGGGAGCTGTTTTTT
NA,TRBV10-3,TRBJ2-2,NA,CAMRERDDTGELFF,TGTGCCATGAGGGAGCGGGACGACACAGGGGAGTTGTTTTTT
NA,TRBV6-6,TRBJ2-7,NA,CASGGSTYEQHF,TGTGCCAGTGGGGGATCCACCTACGAGCAGCACTTC
medium-sized,TRBV12-3/TRBV12-4,TRBJ1-1,TRBD1,CASSKGAGTEAFF,TGTGCCAGCAGTAAGGGGGCAGGGACTGAAGCTTTCTTT
NA,TRBV29-1,TRBJ2-1,NA,CSARPGGNEQSF,TGCAGCGCCCGCCCAGGAGGGAACGAGCAGTCCTTC
NA,TRBV12-3/TRBV12-4,TRBJ2-1,TRBD1,CTSSFFTGTDFSNEQFF,TGTACCAGCAGCTTCTTTACTGGGACAGACTTTTCTAATGAGCAGTTCTTC
NA,TRBV5-4,TRBJ2-3,NA,CASGLITSTDTQYF,TGTGCCAGCGGTTTGATCACTAGTACAGATACGCAGTATTTT
many,TRBV6-6,TRBJ2-7,TRBD2,CASSYSAVRGSAHEQYF,TGTGCCAGCAGTTACTCGGCTGTGCGCGGGAGTGCACACGAGCAGTACTTC
many,TRBV12-3/TRBV12-4,TRBJ1-1,TRBD1,CASSLGTGGNAFF,TGTGCCAGCAGTTTAGGGACAGGGGGCAATGCTTTCTTT
once,TRBV7-8,TRBJ2-2,TRBD2,CTSSFRTSGANTGELFF,TGCACCAGCAGCTTCCGGACTAGCGGGGCGAACACCGGGGAGCTGTTTTTT
medium-sized,TRBV12-3/TRBV12-4,TRBJ2-7,TRBD2,CASSLAGENYEQYF,TGTGCCAGCAGTCTAGCGGGAGAGAACTACGAGCAGTACTTC
NA,TRBV6-5,TRBJ2-6,NA,CASSGVSGADVLIF,TGTGCCAGCAGTGGAGTCTCTGGGGCCGACGTCCTGATTTTC
NA,TRBV7-2,TRBJ2-1,TRBD2,CASSSLAGGPHEQFF,TGTGCCAGCAGCTCCCTAGCGGGAGGGCCCCATGAGCAGTTCTTC
few,TRBV14,TRBJ2-3,NA,CASSRGYTDTQYF,TGTGCCAGCAGCCGAGGATACACAGATACGCAGTATTTT